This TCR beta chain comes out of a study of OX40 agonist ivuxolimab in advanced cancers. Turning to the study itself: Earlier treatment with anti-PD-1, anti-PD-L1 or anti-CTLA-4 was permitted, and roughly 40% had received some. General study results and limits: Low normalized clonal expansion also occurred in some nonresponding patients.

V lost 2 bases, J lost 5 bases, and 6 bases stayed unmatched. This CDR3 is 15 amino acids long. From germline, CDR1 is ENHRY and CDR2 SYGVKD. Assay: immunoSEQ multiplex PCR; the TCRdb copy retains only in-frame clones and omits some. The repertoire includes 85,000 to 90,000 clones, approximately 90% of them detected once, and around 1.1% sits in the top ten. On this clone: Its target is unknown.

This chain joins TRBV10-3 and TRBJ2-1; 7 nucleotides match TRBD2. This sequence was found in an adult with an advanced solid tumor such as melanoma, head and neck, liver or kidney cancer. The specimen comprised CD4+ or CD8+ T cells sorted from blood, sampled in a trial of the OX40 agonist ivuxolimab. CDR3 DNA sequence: TGTGCCATCAGTGAGGGCGGGAGAATCAACAATGAGCAGTTCTTC. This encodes CAISEGGRINNEQFF.